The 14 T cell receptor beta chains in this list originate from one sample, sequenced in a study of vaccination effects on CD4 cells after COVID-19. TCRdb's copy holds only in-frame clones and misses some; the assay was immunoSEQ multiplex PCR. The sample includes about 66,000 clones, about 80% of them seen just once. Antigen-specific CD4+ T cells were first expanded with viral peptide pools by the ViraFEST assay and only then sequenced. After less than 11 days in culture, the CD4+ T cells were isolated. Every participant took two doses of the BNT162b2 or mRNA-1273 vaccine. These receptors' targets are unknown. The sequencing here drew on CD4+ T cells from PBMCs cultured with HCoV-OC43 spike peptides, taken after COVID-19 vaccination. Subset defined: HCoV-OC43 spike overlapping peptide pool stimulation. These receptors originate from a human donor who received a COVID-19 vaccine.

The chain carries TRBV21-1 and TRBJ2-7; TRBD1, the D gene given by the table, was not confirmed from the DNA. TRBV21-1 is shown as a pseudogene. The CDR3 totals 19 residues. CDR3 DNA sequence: TGTGCCAGCAGCAAATGTACCCCCCCCCGGGACAGGGTTCGCGGCGAGCAGTACGTC. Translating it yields CASSKCTPPRDRVRGEQYV.

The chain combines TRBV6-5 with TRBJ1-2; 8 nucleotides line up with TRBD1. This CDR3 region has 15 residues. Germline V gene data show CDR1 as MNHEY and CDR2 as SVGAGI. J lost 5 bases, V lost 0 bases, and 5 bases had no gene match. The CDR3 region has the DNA TGTGCCAGCAGTTACTCAAGGACAGGGTTTTATGGCTACACCTTC. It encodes CASSYSRTGFYGYTF.

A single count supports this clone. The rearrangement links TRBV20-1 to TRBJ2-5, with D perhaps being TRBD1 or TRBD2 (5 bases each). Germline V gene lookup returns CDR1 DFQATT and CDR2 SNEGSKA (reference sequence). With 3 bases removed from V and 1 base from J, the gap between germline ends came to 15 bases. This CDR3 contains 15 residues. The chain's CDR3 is CSASPGTDSQETQYF. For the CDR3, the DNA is TGCAGTGCTAGTCCGGGGACCGACTCCCAAGAGACCCAGTACTTC.

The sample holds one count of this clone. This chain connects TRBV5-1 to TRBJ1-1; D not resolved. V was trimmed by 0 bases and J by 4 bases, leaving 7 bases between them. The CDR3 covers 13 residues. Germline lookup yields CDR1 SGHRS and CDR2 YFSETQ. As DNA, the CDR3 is TGCGCCAGCAGCTTGGTAGGGCCCACTGAAGCTTTCTTT. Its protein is CASSLVGPTEAFF.

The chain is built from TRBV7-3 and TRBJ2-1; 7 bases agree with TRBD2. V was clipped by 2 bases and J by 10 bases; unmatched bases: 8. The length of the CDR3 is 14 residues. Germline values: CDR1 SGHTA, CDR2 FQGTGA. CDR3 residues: CASSLASASGEQFF. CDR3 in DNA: TGTGCCAGCAGCTTAGCGTCGGCTAGCGGCGAGCAGTTCTTC.

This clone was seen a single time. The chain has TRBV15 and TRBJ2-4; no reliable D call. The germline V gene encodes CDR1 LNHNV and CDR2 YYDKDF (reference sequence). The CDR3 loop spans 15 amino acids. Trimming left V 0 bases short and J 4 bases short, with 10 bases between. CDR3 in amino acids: CATSRDITVKNIQYF. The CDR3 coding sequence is TGTGCCACCAGCAGAGATATCACAGTGAAAAACATTCAGTACTTC.

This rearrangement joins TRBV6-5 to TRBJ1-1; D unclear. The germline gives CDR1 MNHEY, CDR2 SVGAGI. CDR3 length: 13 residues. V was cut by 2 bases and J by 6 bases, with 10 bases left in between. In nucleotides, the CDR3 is TGTGCCAGCAGTTACCTTCGGACCGCTGAAGCTTTCTTT. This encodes CASSYLRTAEAFF.

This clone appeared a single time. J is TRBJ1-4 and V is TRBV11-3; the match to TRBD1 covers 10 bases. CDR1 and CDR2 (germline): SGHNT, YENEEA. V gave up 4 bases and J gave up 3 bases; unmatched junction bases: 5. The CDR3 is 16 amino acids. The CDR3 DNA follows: TGTGCCAGCAGCTCGGGACAGGGGACGCCTAATGAAAAACTGTTTTTT. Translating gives CASSSGQGTPNEKLFF.

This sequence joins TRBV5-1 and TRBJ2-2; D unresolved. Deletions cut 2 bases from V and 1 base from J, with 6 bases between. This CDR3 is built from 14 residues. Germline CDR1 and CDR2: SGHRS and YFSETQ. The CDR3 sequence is CASSFSENTGELFF. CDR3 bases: TGCGCCAGCAGCTTCTCAGAGAACACCGGGGAGCTGTTTTTT. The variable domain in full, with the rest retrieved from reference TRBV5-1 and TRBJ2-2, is KAGVTQTPRYLIKTRGQQVTLSCSPISGHRSVSWYQQTPGQGLQFLFEYFSETQRNKGNFPGRFSGRQFSNSRSEMNVSTLELGDSALYLCASSFSENTGELFFGEGSRLTVL.

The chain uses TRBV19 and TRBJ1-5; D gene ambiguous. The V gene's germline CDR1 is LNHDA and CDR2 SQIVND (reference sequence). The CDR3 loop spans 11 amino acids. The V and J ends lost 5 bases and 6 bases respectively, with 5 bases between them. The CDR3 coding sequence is TGTGCCAGTAGTCGGGGTCAGCCCCAGCATTTT. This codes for CASSRGQPQHF.

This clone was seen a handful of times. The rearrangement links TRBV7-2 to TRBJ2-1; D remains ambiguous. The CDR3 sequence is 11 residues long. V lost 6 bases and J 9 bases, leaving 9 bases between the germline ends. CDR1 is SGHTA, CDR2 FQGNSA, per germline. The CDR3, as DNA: TGTGCCAGCAGTCGTTACGTTGAGCAGTTCTTC. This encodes CASSRYVEQFF.

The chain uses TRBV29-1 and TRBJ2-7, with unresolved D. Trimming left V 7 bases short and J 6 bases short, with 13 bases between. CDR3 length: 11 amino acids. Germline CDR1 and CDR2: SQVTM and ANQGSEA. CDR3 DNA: TGCAGCGCCAGACAATCGGGCGAGCAGTACGTC. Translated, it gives CSARQSGEQYV.

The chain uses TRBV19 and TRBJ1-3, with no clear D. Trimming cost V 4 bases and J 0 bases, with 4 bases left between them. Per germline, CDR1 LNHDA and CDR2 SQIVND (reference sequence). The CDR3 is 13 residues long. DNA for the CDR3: TGTGCCAGTAGTACCAACTCTGGAAACACCATATATTTT. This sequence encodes CASSTNSGNTIYF.

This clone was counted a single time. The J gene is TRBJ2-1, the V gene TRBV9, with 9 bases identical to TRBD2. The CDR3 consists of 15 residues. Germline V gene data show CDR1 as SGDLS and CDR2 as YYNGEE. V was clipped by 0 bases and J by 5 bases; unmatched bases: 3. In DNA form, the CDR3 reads TGTGCCAGCAGCGTAGGGACTAGCGCTCACAATGAGCAGTTCTTC. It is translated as CASSVGTSAHNEQFF.